Reported below is one T cell receptor (beta chain). The specificity of this receptor is unknown. Base qualities are not at hand, and no much larger clone is one base apart. The method was the immunoSEQ multiplex PCR assay. The multiplex PCR relied on a mix of 60 forward primers for TCR Vbeta segments and 13 reverse primers for TCR Jbeta segments. The CDR3 region of rearranged TCR beta genes was amplified from genomic DNA with a multiplex PCR assay. On the Illumina HiSeq System, the amplified TCR beta libraries were sequenced as 87-base-pair reads. As for how the authors treated the data: A later analysis tallied roughly 78 million unique TCR beta chains across the 660 or so repertoires, and about 10 million of those chains were shared by two or more donors. Raw reads were error-corrected and collapsed into unique sequences by a nearest-neighbor algorithm in which closely related sequences were merged to remove PCR and sequencing errors. To assign V, D and J gene segments, CDR3 sequences were aligned to IMGT reference sequences. For a sequence to be retained, at least a six-nucleotide match to both a V gene segment and a J gene segment was required. A rearrangement was called productive if the CDR3 had no stop codons and remained in frame with V and J, and every other rearrangement was called non-productive. Following IMGT convention, CDR3 was defined as the stretch from the second conserved V-encoded cysteine to the conserved J-encoded phenylalanine. In an earlier analysis of some 550 of the donors, sequences lacking an unambiguous match to a single V gene segment were excluded. In an earlier analysis of 500 to 750 of the donors, V segments were called functional above 56.7% productive rearrangements and were called segregating when the between-donor standard deviation exceeded 5%. A statistical classification framework was built to diagnose cytomegalovirus status from the catalog of TCR beta chain sequences. A later analysis assigned V and J genes by comparing TCR nucleotide sequences with IMGT/GENE-DB human TR gene sequences. A later analysis assigned CDR3 sequences and most-parsimonious VDJ recombination scenarios with the TCRdist pipeline. In a later analysis, each TCR beta chain was defined by its CDR3 amino acid sequence together with its V-gene family, and reads without a unique V-gene family were excluded. In a later analysis, around 650 highly shared, low-generation-probability nucleotide sequences were removed to address suspected cross-contamination and a sequencing artifact. In a later analysis, a clonal expansion index for each public chain was calculated from normalized within-repertoire ranks of inferred template counts. In a later analysis, generation probabilities were computed with a VDJ recombination model fitted to out-of-frame rearrangements, and the resulting probabilities were checked against IGoR. Hypergeometric tests were used in a later analysis to score TCR-TCR, TCR-HLA and TCR-CMV co-occurrence, with a repertoire-size bias correction applied to the TCR pairs. False discovery rates were estimated in a later analysis by permuting HLA or CMV assignments 20 times. In a later analysis, co-occurring TCRs were grouped using DBSCAN, and TCRdist sequence similarity was added for clustering within HLA-allele-positive subsets. For co-occurrence clustering, repertoires with fewer than 30,000 or more than 120,000 public chains were excluded, along with roughly five repertoires with anomalous nucleotide sharing. TCRdb holds this immuneACCESS table with in-frame rearrangements only. Some clones are missing; in checked studies, unresolved V genes explain under half, and the rest has no known cause. The V and J calls and the clone size are those of that table, but D and trimming were determined from the DNA. Counted in this sample were some 100,000 clones; 65% to 75% of them appeared once. 11% of the sample belongs to the ten largest clones.

This entry comes from a study of cytomegalovirus exposure and HLA in healthy donors (dated by TCRdb to the late 2010s). Turning to the overall study: An earlier analysis of 587 of the donors reported about 260 Gb of sequence data and around 110 million unique TCR beta sequences obtained from about 200 million T cells. An early release covering roughly 600 HLA-typed donors comprised roughly 300 gigabases of sequencing data and around 80 million unique TCR sequences. Of the approximately 400 genotyped donors, approximately 82% fell in the genetic ancestry cluster associated with self-reported Caucasian donors. The study was designed to test whether signatures of past pathogen exposure could be identified by cataloging public T cell receptors. The T cell repertoires of 550 to 850 subjects were profiled by immunosequencing and related to cytomegalovirus serostatus. Along with the approximately 700-subject first cohort, a separate validation cohort of around 110 different subjects was used. To predict cytomegalovirus infection status, the study combined high-throughput TCR immunosequencing, statistical association of individual TCRs with disease status, and machine learning. A later analysis re-analyzed previously published TCR beta repertoires from approximately 670 donors and added high-resolution HLA genotyping to study TCR occurrence patterns. In the later analysis, no new phenotypic data were used to find candidate immune exposures; instead, reliance was placed on TCR beta sequences and their occurrence across donors. An earlier analysis of some 600 of the donors applied high-throughput TCR beta sequencing to assess whether each TCR beta V gene segment acted as functional or pseudogenic. Donor age, sex, ethnicity and CMV serostatus were compiled together with the repertoire data. A later genetic analysis used genome-wide SNP genotypes for about 60% of the 666 donors, treating that subset as a discovery cohort. All discovery cohort repertoires had been generated using a single sequencing platform. HLA typing included class I and class II loci at four-digit resolution. The number of typed donors differed by locus: 629-630 for A, B, C, DRB1 and DQB1; approximately 520 for DQA1; 606 for DPA1; and around 490 for DPB1. Four to six DR-DQ haplotypes were handled as single units for association and clustering, since linkage in the cohort was strong. On average, roughly 200,000 unique TCR beta nucleotide sequences were sequenced per donor among more than 350 genotyped donors of the cohort, with roughly a sixth of those sequences being non-productive. On the study overall, not on this receptor specifically: According to a later analysis, TCR association rates differed among HLA loci, with DRB1 alleles showing the most associated TCRs and HLA-C alleles showing the fewest. The only immune exposure information available for the cohort was CMV serostatus. The authors suggested that the approach could potentially be generalized to other disease states and immunological phenotypes. Assigning TCR associations to individual alleles was difficult when HLA alleles, especially DR and DQ, strongly co-occurred. HLA typing was unavailable for some donors at each locus, so association tests used only the typed subset. A few of the identified cytomegalovirus-associated TCR beta chains were confirmed in vitro to be specific for cytomegalovirus antigens. According to a later genetic analysis, donors in an Asian-associated ancestry cluster had fewer N-insertions in productive TCRs than the roughly 670-donor mean. A further reported finding was that TCR beta sequences accurately predicted the HLA-A and HLA-B alleles for most subjects in the first cohort. Several of the top co-occurrence clusters appeared to be linked to parvovirus B19, influenza, CMV and Epstein-Barr virus, according to a later analysis. In an earlier analysis of some 640 of the donors, most TCR beta V segments were observed in productive rearrangements about 87% or about 30% of the time, broadly matching IMGT annotations. Most TCR sequences were seen in very few donors, while some public TCRs were found in many individuals. A cluster of highly shared sequence variants was judged likely to be a technical artifact of the sequencing pipeline. According to a later analysis, most CMV-associated TCR beta chains appeared to be HLA-restricted, and the HLA associations seemed to be driven largely by CMV exposure. The classifier was reported to diagnose cytomegalovirus status with high specificity and sensitivity in both the original and validation cohorts. Only TCR beta chains were sequenced in this cohort, and the absence of alpha or paired-chain data limited detectable features. In a later genetic analysis, a missense DCLRE1C variant was associated with V-gene and J-gene trimming of TCR beta chains, and the association was replicated in an independent cohort. Correlated functional status among segregating V segments might reflect linkage disequilibrium, but an unknown experimental factor could not be ruled out. The 87-base-pair reads could not distinguish some IMGT-functional V segments, including TRBV6-2 and TRBV6-3, so those segments were excluded. In a later analysis, HLA-associated TCR beta chains showed more clonal expansion and lower generation probabilities than non-associated chains that were equally common. Because counts were too low, seventeen rarely observed V segments, including chromosome 9 orphons, were left out of the earlier analysis of a few hundred of the donors. At a false discovery rate of 0.05, a later analysis linked about 17,000 TCR beta sequences to specific HLA alleles. Sequencing depth was assumed to be roughly uniform across donors in the presence/absence analyses, though that assumption may not hold. The study gave a list of about 170 TCR beta chains associated with cytomegalovirus.

Relative to germline, V is missing 4 bases and J is missing 7 bases, with 14 bases of the junction outside any gene match. The CDR3 runs 17 amino acids, cysteine and phenylalanine included. Only the CDR3 portion is preserved as DNA: 51 bases, with reading frame beginning at the first base. CDR1 and CDR2 are read off the germline V gene as MGHDK and SYGVNS. The cohort was made up of roughly 670 healthy bone marrow donors. At the time of sampling, every cohort member was nominally healthy, though immune exposures that went unrecorded were likely present. The donor tested CMV seropositive and was one of the 289 seropositive cohort members. Each donor provided a peripheral blood sample, and peripheral blood mononuclear cells were used for TCR beta sequencing. The Qiagen DNeasy Blood Extraction Kit was used to extract genomic DNA from the blood cell samples.

Sample: PBMCs. The rearranged segments are TRBV25-1 and TRBJ2-7, with TRBD1 identical over 12 junction bases. This TCR was recovered from a woman between 45 and 60 years old in good health and CMV-seropositive. The CDR3 protein is CASSANWSGQGAREQYF. Read as DNA, the sequence is TGTGCCAGCAGTGCAAACTGGTCGGGACAGGGGGCGAGGGAGCAGTACTTC.